This T cell receptor beta chain was sequenced for a study of cytomegalovirus exposure and HLA in healthy donors. Study-level background: The study's early data release held some 85 million unique TCRs from HLA-typed donors.

V was shortened by 2 bases and J by 1 base, with 11 bases between the two germline ends. The V gene's germline CDR1 is SGHDN and CDR2 FVKESK. The CDR3 covers 15 residues. The PCR used 60 Vbeta and 13 Jbeta primers. Data came from immunoSEQ multiplex PCR; TCRdb stores just in-frame clones and leaves some out. This sample yields around 100,000 clones, of which 76% are seen a single time; roughly 20% belongs to the top ten. As regards this clone: What it recognizes is unknown.

Findings and limits, study-wide: Most of the TCR beta V segments (in an earlier analysis) were productive either about 87% or about 30% of the time. It was reportedly the case that the classifier diagnosed cytomegalovirus status with high specificity and sensitivity. Altogether, 150 or so TCR beta chains were recorded as cytomegalovirus-associated.

This chain uses TRBV14 with TRBJ1-1; D gene unclear. The origin of this receptor is a woman aged 55-70 years in good health and CMV-seropositive. Sequenced sample: PBMCs. This CDR3 is CASSQISPSNTEAFF. The CDR3 DNA is TGTGCCAGCAGCCAAATTTCCCCCTCGAACACTGAAGCTTTCTTT.